This TCR beta chain was retrieved from a study of blood T cell repertoires in COVID-19. Which cohort a participant joined came from the clinical history participants gave. Deletions cut 1 base from V and 1 base from J, with 8 bases between. The CDR3 has 14 amino acids. In germline, CDR1 is SGHNT, CDR2 YYREEE (reference sequence). Only in-frame clones appear in the TCRdb table, and some are missing; sequencing was by immunoSEQ multiplex PCR. The sample lists hundreds of thousands of clones, 85% occurring once. The J gene is TRBJ1-1, the V gene TRBV5-4; D gene unclear. Sequencing used PBMCs or T cells enriched from blood (not recorded which). This clonotype was sampled from a man between 40 and 49 years old who had recovered from COVID-19. Here the CDR3 DNA reads TGTGCCAGCAGCTTGCAGTACCAGAACACTGAAGCTTTCTTT. It codes for CASSLQYQNTEAFF. Full variable domain (remainder filled in from reference TRBV5-4 and TRBJ1-1): ETGVTQSPTHLIKTRGQQVTLRCSSQSGHNTVSWYQQALGQGPQFIFQYYREEENGRGNFPPRFSGLQFPNYSSELNVNALELDDSALYLCASSLQYQNTEAFFGQGTRLTVV.